A selection of T cell receptor beta chains follows, all from one sample in a study of cytomegalovirus exposure and HLA in healthy donors. Generated by immunoSEQ multiplex PCR, the TCRdb table keeps only in-frame clones and is missing some. Of about 78,000 clones in the sample, about 80% are singletons; the top ten hold about 30%. Sequencing was carried out using PBMCs. These receptor sequences come from a man aged 45-65 years in good health and CMV-seropositive. Both conserved end residues are part of each CDR3. The order of the fields is clone size, D gene, V gene, J gene, CDR3 protein, CDR3 DNA. D genes are given only for firm matches. Clone size is stated in some rows and not others, as once, few, many or a class when expanded.

>-|-|TRBV29-1|TRBJ2-3
CSVLQGTDTQYF
TGCAGCGTTCTCCAGGGCACAGATACGCAGTATTTT
>-|TRBD1|TRBV5-4|TRBJ2-5
CANSLEGGSQETQYF
TGTGCCAACAGCTTGGAAGGGGGCAGCCAAGAGACCCAGTACTTC
>-|-|TRBV5-4|TRBJ1-2
CASSPDRNYGYTF
TGTGCCAGCAGCCCGGACAGAAACTATGGCTACACCTTC
>-|-|TRBV27|TRBJ2-1
CASSPGLSGDEQFF
TGTGCCAGCAGTCCGGGACTTAGTGGCGATGAGCAGTTCTTC
>-|-|TRBV6-6|TRBJ2-1
CASSYLGYNEQFF
TGTGCCAGCAGTTATCTCGGGTACAATGAGCAGTTCTTC
>-|-|TRBV27|TRBJ2-6
CASSSLQSGANVLTF
TGTGCCAGCAGTTCCCTCCAGTCTGGGGCCAACGTCCTGACTTTC
>few|-|TRBV7-9|TRBJ1-2
CASSLTRSGPYGYTF
TGTGCCAGCAGCTTAACACGATCAGGGCCGTATGGCTACACCTTC
>-|TRBD1|TRBV27|TRBJ1-2
CASSPRHRGMNYGYTF
TGTGCCAGCAGTCCGCGCCACAGGGGAATGAACTATGGCTACACCTTC
>-|-|TRBV7-2|TRBJ2-3
CASSLGGLTLDTQYF
TGTGCCAGCAGCTTAGGCGGGCTTACCCTAGATACGCAGTATTTT
>once|-|TRBV9|TRBJ2-1
CASSVTRFNNEQFF
TGTGCCAGCAGCGTGACGAGGTTTAACAATGAGCAGTTCTTC
>-|TRBD1|TRBV7-9|TRBJ1-2
CASSYQQGVHTF
TGTGCCAGCAGCTATCAACAGGGGGTCCACACCTTC
>-|-|TRBV11-2|TRBJ2-7
CASSLLGTTLSYERYF
TGTGCCAGCAGCCTCCTCGGAACTACTCTCTCCTACGAGCGGTACTTC
>-|TRBD2|TRBV4-2|TRBJ2-1
CASSPFGGSRYNEQFF
TGTGCCAGCAGCCCCTTCGGCGGGAGTAGGTACAATGAGCAGTTCTTC
>-|-|TRBV7-2|TRBJ2-5
CASRGRDLKETQYF
TGTGCCAGCAGGGGGCGGGACTTAAAAGAGACCCAGTACTTC
>few|-|TRBV30|TRBJ1-1
CAWSVGRVFRGRTEAFF
TGTGCCTGGAGTGTAGGGAGGGTATTCCGGGGTAGGACTGAAGCTTTCTTT
>-|-|TRBV7-9|TRBJ1-1
CASSLKEGGRLEAFF
TGTGCCAGCAGCTTAAAGGAGGGGGGGCGCCTTGAAGCTTTCTTT
>many|TRBD2|TRBV7-2|TRBJ2-6
CASSIPRGGTGANVLTF
TGTGCCAGCAGCATCCCCCGGGGGGGGACTGGGGCCAACGTCCTGACTTTC
>-|TRBD1|TRBV27|TRBJ1-1
CASSFRGQETEAFF
TGTGCCAGCAGTTTTAGGGGGCAGGAGACTGAAGCTTTCTTT
>-|TRBD1|TRBV30|TRBJ1-2
CAWSRNRGAEGYTF
TGTGCCTGGAGTCGGAACAGGGGTGCCGAGGGCTACACCTTC
>-|-|TRBV18|TRBJ2-3
CASSPLIGGTDTQYF
TGTGCCAGCTCACCACTAATAGGGGGCACAGATACGCAGTATTTT
>-|-|TRBV18|TRBJ2-2
CASSPRQFDTGELFF
TGTGCCAGCTCACCCCGACAGTTTGACACCGGGGAGCTGTTTTTT
>-|-|TRBV19|TRBJ1-2
CASSIPGRSSNYGYTF
TGTGCCAGTAGTATTCCCGGCCGGAGTTCTAACTATGGCTACACCTTC
>-|TRBD1|TRBV7-3|TRBJ2-5
CASSEGQGRGETQYF
TGTGCCAGCAGCGAAGGACAGGGGCGTGGAGAGACCCAGTACTTC
>once|-|TRBV19|TRBJ1-5
CATSGDRGSQPQHF
TGTGCCACCTCAGGGGATCGTGGGAGTCAGCCCCAGCATTTT
>-|TRBD1|TRBV7-9|TRBJ1-1
CASSLPDRGSEAFF
TGTGCCAGCAGCTTACCGGACAGGGGTTCTGAAGCTTTCTTT
>-|-|TRBV19|TRBJ1-3
CASNLRMSLGNTIYF
TGTGCCAGTAACCTCAGGATGTCCCTTGGAAACACCATATATTTT
>-|TRBD2|TRBV5-1|TRBJ2-5
CASSLAAGGPGETQYF
TGCGCCAGCAGCTTGGCGGCGGGAGGGCCGGGGGAGACCCAGTACTTC
>-|-|TRBV30|TRBJ2-1
CASSTLGWANEQFF
TGTGCCAGCAGCACGCTGGGTTGGGCCAATGAGCAGTTCTTC
>-|TRBD1|TRBV5-1|TRBJ1-2
CASSFFPGTGRNYGYTF
TGCGCCAGCAGCTTCTTTCCCGGGACAGGGAGAAACTATGGCTACACCTTC
>once|TRBD1|TRBV7-9|TRBJ2-1
CASRLPGQGGQSSYNEQFF
TGTGCCAGCAGATTACCGGGACAGGGGGGGCAAAGCTCCTACAATGAGCAGTTCTTC
>-|-|TRBV9|TRBJ1-5
CASSVGTNPGQPQHF
TGTGCCAGCAGCGTAGGGACAAATCCCGGACAGCCCCAGCATTTT
>-|-|TRBV4-3|TRBJ1-2
CASSQDRQGIYGYTF
TGCGCCAGCAGCCAAGATAGGCAGGGGATCTATGGCTACACCTTC
>-|TRBD2|TRBV9|TRBJ2-5
CASSGDPHRGGRETQYF
TGTGCCAGCAGCGGGGACCCACATCGGGGGGGGCGAGAGACCCAGTACTTC